This T cell receptor (beta chain) was observed in a study of CXCR3-negative and CXCR3-positive naive CD8 T cells. Turning to the study itself: Across all libraries, TRB reads numbered about 135 million, with about 1.5 +/- 0.3 million in each library. General observations from the study: CXCR3-expressing naive cells carried TRB CDR3s more hydrophobic than those of CXCR3-negative naive cells. The level of CXCR3 expression partially decreased after cryopreservation; the majority of assays used fresh PBMCs. Similar TRBV-TRBJ usage characterized naive CXCR3-negative and CXCR3-positive cells; memory cells differed.

A word on this clonotype: Its antigen is unknown.

CDR1 is SGHRS and CDR2 is YFSETQ in the germline V gene. CDR3 length: 14 amino acids. Among CD8+ T cells, naive ones were CD45RO-CCR7+CD27+CD95-. The TRB libraries of cDNA were built by UMI-labeled 5' RACE. TCRdb reprocessed the 5' RACE reads and reports one entry per CDR3 protein, with no DNA. The table lists some 120,000 distinct CDR3 sequences. The receptor was isolated from a human donor in good health. Some clones in this sample may be carry-over from other donors' samples. This sequence joins TRBV5-1 and TRBJ1-6. The sequenced material came from naive CXCR3+ CD8+ T cells from blood. Subset meaning: CD45RO-CCR7+CD27+CD95- naive CD8+ T cells expressing CXCR3 (TNR3+). The CDR3 sequence is CASSFQDYNSPLHF.